Described below is a single T cell receptor (beta chain) sequence and its context. Its antigen is not identified. This CDR3 contains 13 residues. The V end lost 4 bases, the J end lost 9 bases, and 13 bases lay between the germline ends. Germline loops: CDR1 LNHNV, CDR2 YYDKDF (reference sequence). The data belong to a study of beta chain features in type 1 diabetes. The investigators reverse transcribed all of the isolated RNA, so they sequenced expressed TCRB transcripts. TCRdb's copy holds only in-frame clones and misses some; the assay was immunoSEQ multiplex PCR. Among 360,000 or so clones listed, about 20% were seen once. General observations from the study: Individuals with type 1 diabetes displayed fewer insertions and more deletions at VDJ junctions.

V gene TRBV15 combines with J gene TRBJ2-1; possibly TRBD2 for D (6 bases). The clonotype was recovered from a woman between 18 and 29 years old in good health. The sample was naive CD4+ T cells from blood. In DNA form, the CDR3 reads TGTGCCACCAGCATCAGACCCGGGAGTGAGCAGTTCTTC. Translated, it gives CATSIRPGSEQFF.